Listed below are T cell receptor beta chains from one sample, sequenced in a study of CD8+ T cells in alopecia areata. The data were produced by immunoSEQ multiplex PCR, yet TCRdb's version contains in-frame clones alone and is incomplete. This sample has roughly 120,000 clones, with roughly 60% found just once. Source: CD8+ T cells sorted from blood, taken at week 4, from a patient treated with tofacitinib. The receptors derive from a human donor with alopecia areata. CDR3s include the opening cysteine and the closing phenylalanine or tryptophan. D genes are given only for firm matches. The size of a clone is reported for some rows only, either as once, few or many, or as a class for expanded clones.

d_call: TRBD2
j_call: TRBJ2-3
v_call: TRBV12-5
clone_size: few
cdr3_nt: TGTCCCCGGGGACTAGCGTTTGATACGCAGTATTTT
cdr3_aa: CPRGLAFDTQYF

d_call: .
j_call: TRBJ1-2
v_call: TRBV27
clone_size: .
cdr3_nt: TGTGCCAGCAGCGCTAATCGGTGGGCCTATGGCTACACCTTC
cdr3_aa: CASSANRWAYGYTF

d_call: .
j_call: TRBJ2-1
v_call: TRBV19
clone_size: .
cdr3_nt: TGTGCCAGTAAACCCCTACCCAGCTCCTACAATGAGCAGTTCTTC
cdr3_aa: CASKPLPSSYNEQFF

d_call: .
j_call: TRBJ2-5
v_call: TRBV30
clone_size: few
cdr3_nt: TGTGCCTGGAGTGTAGGAACGGCGGGGACCCAGTACTTC
cdr3_aa: CAWSVGTAGTQYF

d_call: TRBD1
j_call: TRBJ2-5
v_call: TRBV13
clone_size: .
cdr3_nt: TGTGCCAGCAGCCCCACCGGGACAGGGGAAGAGACCCAGTACTTC
cdr3_aa: CASSPTGTGEETQYF

d_call: .
j_call: TRBJ1-2
v_call: TRBV6-5
clone_size: .
cdr3_nt: TGTGCCAGCAGTTACGGGTCTGAAAGTAACTATGGCTACACCTTC
cdr3_aa: CASSYGSESNYGYTF

d_call: .
j_call: TRBJ2-1
v_call: TRBV9
clone_size: .
cdr3_nt: TGTGCCAGCAGCGTAGCTGACAATGAGCAGTTCTTC
cdr3_aa: CASSVADNEQFF

d_call: .
j_call: TRBJ1-5
v_call: TRBV6-5
clone_size: .
cdr3_nt: TGTGCCAGCAGCCGCTCGAGGGAGGATCAGCCCCAGCATTTT
cdr3_aa: CASSRSREDQPQHF

d_call: .
j_call: TRBJ1-2
v_call: TRBV29-1
clone_size: .
cdr3_nt: TGCAGCGTTGAAGTTCCTGACAGTGCTTTCTATGGCTACACCTTC
cdr3_aa: CSVEVPDSAFYGYTF

d_call: .
j_call: TRBJ2-7
v_call: TRBV27
clone_size: .
cdr3_nt: TGTGCCAGCAGGCTTCGAAGCTCCTACGAGCAGTACTTC
cdr3_aa: CASRLRSSYEQYF

d_call: .
j_call: TRBJ2-5
v_call: TRBV25-1
clone_size: .
cdr3_nt: TGTGCCAGCAGTGCCCCGGAGGCGGCAGACACCCAGTACTTC
cdr3_aa: CASSAPEAADTQYF

d_call: .
j_call: TRBJ1-2
v_call: TRBV7-9
clone_size: .
cdr3_nt: TGTGCCAGCAGCTTAGGAGGGGACGGCTACACCTTC
cdr3_aa: CASSLGGDGYTF

d_call: .
j_call: TRBJ1-2
v_call: TRBV13
clone_size: .
cdr3_nt: TGTGCCAGCAGCCCGGACGCAGCTAACTATGGCTACACCTTC
cdr3_aa: CASSPDAANYGYTF

d_call: .
j_call: TRBJ1-3
v_call: TRBV30
clone_size: .
cdr3_nt: TGTGCCTGGAGAGAGGATATGACCTCTGGAAACACCATATATTTT
cdr3_aa: CAWREDMTSGNTIYF

d_call: .
j_call: TRBJ2-7
v_call: TRBV5-1
clone_size: .
cdr3_nt: TGCGCCAGCAGCTTGTCTGGGGGCCCAAACGAGCAGTACTTC
cdr3_aa: CASSLSGGPNEQYF

d_call: TRBD1
j_call: TRBJ2-7
v_call: TRBV13
clone_size: .
cdr3_nt: TGTGCCAGCAGCCCAATGGACAGGGGGCCCCCCTACGAGCAGTACTTC
cdr3_aa: CASSPMDRGPPYEQYF

d_call: .
j_call: TRBJ1-1
v_call: TRBV10-3
clone_size: .
cdr3_nt: TGTGCCATCAGTGAGTCGAGGGAGAATGAAGCTTTCTTT
cdr3_aa: CAISESRENEAFF

d_call: .
j_call: TRBJ1-1
v_call: TRBV13
clone_size: .
cdr3_nt: TGTGCCAGCAGCCCCCAAGGGGCGAGGGCTGAAGCTTTCTTT
cdr3_aa: CASSPQGARAEAFF

d_call: TRBD1
j_call: TRBJ2-7
v_call: TRBV29-1
clone_size: few
cdr3_nt: TGCAGCGCCACACCGGGACAGGGGGCCGAGCAGTACTTC
cdr3_aa: CSATPGQGAEQYF

d_call: TRBD1
j_call: TRBJ1-4
v_call: TRBV30
clone_size: .
cdr3_nt: TGTGCCTGGAGCGGTTACCCCAGGGACAGAAATGAAAAACTGTTTTTT
cdr3_aa: CAWSGYPRDRNEKLFF

d_call: TRBD1
j_call: TRBJ1-2
v_call: TRBV29-1
clone_size: .
cdr3_nt: TGCAGCGGGCTGGGACAGGGTCTTCATGGCTACACCTTC
cdr3_aa: CSGLGQGLHGYTF

d_call: TRBD2
j_call: TRBJ2-5
v_call: TRBV27
clone_size: .
cdr3_nt: TGTGCCAGCAGTTCACCTCTTGCGGGGGAAGAGACCCAGTACTTC
cdr3_aa: CASSSPLAGEETQYF

d_call: .
j_call: TRBJ2-5
v_call: TRBV29-1
clone_size: few
cdr3_nt: TGCAGCGTTGTTATGAGGGTGCGAGAGACCCAGTACTTC
cdr3_aa: CSVVMRVRETQYF

d_call: .
j_call: TRBJ1-4
v_call: TRBV14
clone_size: .
cdr3_nt: TGTGCCAGCAGCCAAGTTCGGGATGAAAAACTGTTTTTT
cdr3_aa: CASSQVRDEKLFF

d_call: TRBD2
j_call: TRBJ2-7
v_call: TRBV10-3
clone_size: .
cdr3_nt: TGTGCCATCAGTGAGCCCATGGGACTAGCGGGGTCGGCCTACGAGCAGTACTTC
cdr3_aa: CAISEPMGLAGSAYEQYF

d_call: .
j_call: TRBJ2-4
v_call: TRBV29-1
clone_size: few
cdr3_nt: TGCAGCGTTGATCGTGGAAACATTCAGTACTTC
cdr3_aa: CSVDRGNIQYF